Listed here are 9 T cell receptor beta chains from one sample, sequenced in a study of blood T cell repertoires in COVID-19. Libraries were prepared by immunoSEQ multiplex PCR; TCRdb keeps only in-frame clonotypes and omits some of them. Altogether approximately 300,000 clones are present, about 88% being singletons, with the ten largest covering approximately 10%. Sequencing was carried out using peripheral blood. These receptors originate from a woman aged 25 to 39 with COVID-19, enrolled during active disease.

The V call is TRBV5-1, the J call TRBJ2-7; TRBD1 matches 8 bases. The CDR3 runs 12 residues. V was clipped by 4 bases and J by 5 bases; unmatched bases: 2. The germline V gene has CDR1 SGHRS and CDR2 YFSETQ. The CDR3 is CASSRQGNEQYF. DNA of the CDR3: TGCGCCAGCAGCAGACAGGGGAACGAGCAGTACTTC.

V usage is TRBV5-5 and J usage is TRBJ2-5; TRBD2 is a possible D gene (6 bases). With 4 bases removed from V and 5 bases from J, the gap between germline ends came to 24 bases. CDR3 size: 17 residues. From germline, CDR1 is SGHKS and CDR2 YYEKEE (reference sequence). CDR3 sequence reads: CASSPPPGVAGGETQYF. In nucleotides, the CDR3 is TGTGCCAGCAGCCCACCTCCGGGGGTAGCTGGGGGGGAGACCCAGTACTTC. The full variable domain, in which reference TRBV5-5 and TRBJ2-5 provide the parts outside the CDR3, is DAGVTQSPTHLIKTRGQQVTLRCSPISGHKSVSWYQQVLGQGPQFIFQYYEKEERGRGNFPDRFSARQFPNYSSELNVNALLLGDSALYLCASSPPPGVAGGETQYFGPGTRLLVL.

This clone showed up just a few times. The rearrangement links TRBV6-1 to TRBJ2-7; possibly TRBD1 for D (5 bases). CDR3 length equals 16 residues. The germline gives CDR1 MNHNS, CDR2 SASEGT. The V and J ends lost 0 bases and 0 bases respectively, with 12 bases between them. CDR3 DNA sequence: TGTGCCAGCAGTGAAGCGTCGGCAGACAGCTCCTACGAGCAGTACTTC. Translating it yields CASSEASADSSYEQYF.

This chain joins TRBV18 and TRBJ1-4; D gene uncertain. Trimming left V 3 bases short and J 8 bases short, with 25 bases between. The CDR3 is made up of 18 amino acids. Germline V gene lookup returns CDR1 KGHSH and CDR2 LQKENI. The CDR3 region is CASSPDYPGPETGEKLFF. The CDR3 region has the DNA TGTGCCAGCTCACCCGACTACCCCGGGCCCGAGACGGGCGAAAAACTGTTTTTT.

The chain joins TRBV11-2 to TRBJ1-1; 8 nucleotides match TRBD1. This CDR3 has 12 amino acids. Germline CDR1 and CDR2: SGHAT and FQNNGV. With V trimmed by 5 bases and J by 8 bases, 4 bases remained unmatched. The DNA for the CDR3 is TGTGCCAGCAGCCTCGGGACAGGCGAAGCTTTCTTT. Its translation: CASSLGTGEAFF. The full variable domain, in which reference TRBV11-2 and TRBJ1-1 provide the parts outside the CDR3, is EAGVAQSPRYKIIEKRQSVAFWCNPISGHATLYWYQQILGQGPKLLIQFQNNGVVDDSQLPKDRFSAERLKGVDSTLKIQPAKLEDSAVYLCASSLGTGEAFFGQGTRLTVV.

V and J are TRBV4-3 and TRBJ2-7; possibly TRBD1 for D (5 bases). Trimming cost V 1 base and J 3 bases, with 13 bases left between them. CDR1 is LGHNA, CDR2 YSLEER, per germline. The CDR3 consists of 15 residues. The CDR3 reads CASSQAGQGFYEQYF. CDR3 sequence (DNA): TGCGCCAGCAGCCAAGCAGGGCAGGGCTTCTACGAGCAGTACTTC.

This clone has just one count. This chain links TRBV30 with TRBJ2-2; TRBD2 might be the D (5 bases). Germline CDR1 is GTSNPN and CDR2 is SVGIG (reference sequence). V lost 0 bases and J 4 bases, leaving 12 bases between the germline ends. The CDR3 covers 15 residues. CDR3 in amino acids: CAWSVRRRGTGELFF. The CDR3, as DNA: TGTGCCTGGAGTGTACGGAGGCGTGGCACCGGGGAGCTGTTTTTT.

This rearrangement joins TRBV7-2 to TRBJ1-2; 7 positions match TRBD1. The junction had 10 bases not matched to a gene; V was cut back by 1 base and J by 8 bases. Germline V gene sequence: CDR1 SGHTA, CDR2 FQGNSA. The CDR3 spans 15 residues. CDR3 sequence reads: CASSLDLLQGRGYTF. The CDR3 coding sequence is TGTGCCAGCAGCTTAGATCTTTTACAGGGGAGGGGCTACACCTTC.

The chain combines TRBV11-2 with TRBJ2-3, with no clear D. CDR3 length: 16 amino acids. Germline lookup yields CDR1 SGHAT and CDR2 FQNNGV. Trimming took off 6 bases at V and 2 bases at J, with 18 bases between the two ends. The CDR3: CASSPPLRWNTDTQYF. In nucleotides, the CDR3 is TGTGCCAGCAGTCCACCCCTCAGGTGGAACACAGATACGCAGTATTTT.